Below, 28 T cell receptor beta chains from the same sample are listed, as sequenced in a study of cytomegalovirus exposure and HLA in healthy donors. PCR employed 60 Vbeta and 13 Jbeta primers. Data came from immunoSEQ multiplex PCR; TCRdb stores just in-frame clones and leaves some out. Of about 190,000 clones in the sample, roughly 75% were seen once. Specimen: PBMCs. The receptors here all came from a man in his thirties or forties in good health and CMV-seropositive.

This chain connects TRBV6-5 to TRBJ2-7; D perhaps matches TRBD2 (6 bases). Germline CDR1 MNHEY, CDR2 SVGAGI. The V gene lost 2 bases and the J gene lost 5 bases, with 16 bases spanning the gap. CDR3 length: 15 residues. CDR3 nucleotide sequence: TGTGCCAGCAGTTACACCCGGGTGTCGGGGGACGAGCAGTACTTC. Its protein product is CASSYTRVSGDEQYF.

Here the CDR3 reads CASSLGREGHYGYTF. The CDR3 DNA reads as TGTGCCAGCAGTTTAGGTAGAGAGGGCCACTATGGCTACACCTTC. This chain uses TRBV27 with TRBJ1-2, with D hard to call. The germline V gene has CDR1 MNHEY and CDR2 SMNVEV (reference sequence). Trimming left V 2 bases short and J 3 bases short, with 13 bases between. The length of the CDR3 is 15 residues.

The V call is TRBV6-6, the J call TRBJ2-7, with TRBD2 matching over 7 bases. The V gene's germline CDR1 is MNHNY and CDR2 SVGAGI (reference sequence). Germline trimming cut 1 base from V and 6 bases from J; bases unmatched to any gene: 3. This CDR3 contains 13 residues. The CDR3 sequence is CASSYFSGGEQYF. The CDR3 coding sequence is TGTGCCAGCAGTTACTTCTCGGGGGGCGAGCAGTACTTC.

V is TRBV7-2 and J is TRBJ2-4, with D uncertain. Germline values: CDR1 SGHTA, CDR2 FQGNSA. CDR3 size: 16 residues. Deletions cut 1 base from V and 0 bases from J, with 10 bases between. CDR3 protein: CASSLDSELAKNIQYF. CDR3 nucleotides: TGTGCCAGCAGCTTAGATTCCGAGCTAGCCAAAAACATTCAGTACTTC.

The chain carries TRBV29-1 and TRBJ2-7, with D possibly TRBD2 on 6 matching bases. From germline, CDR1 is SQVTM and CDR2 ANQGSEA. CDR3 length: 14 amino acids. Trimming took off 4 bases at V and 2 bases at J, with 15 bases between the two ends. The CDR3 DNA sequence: TGCAGCGTTGTGGGTGTAGCGGCCACCTACGAGCAGTACTTC. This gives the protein CSVVGVAATYEQYF.

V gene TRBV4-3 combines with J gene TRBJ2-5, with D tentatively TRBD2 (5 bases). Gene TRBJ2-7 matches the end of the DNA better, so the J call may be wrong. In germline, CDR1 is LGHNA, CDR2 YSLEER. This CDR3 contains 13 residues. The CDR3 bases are TGCGCCAGCAGCCAAGATTCGGGGAACGAGCAGTACTTC. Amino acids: CASSQDSGNEQYF.

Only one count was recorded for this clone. The CDR3 region has the DNA TGTGCCAGCAGCCAGCTACTAGCGGGAGAGACCCAGTACTTC. It codes for CASSQLLAGETQYF. The chain combines TRBV4-2 with TRBJ2-5; 9 bases align to TRBD2. Losses at the gene ends were 3 bases for V and 4 bases for J; bases not matched to a gene: 3. The germline gives CDR1 LGHNA, CDR2 YNFKEQ. This CDR3 contains 14 residues.

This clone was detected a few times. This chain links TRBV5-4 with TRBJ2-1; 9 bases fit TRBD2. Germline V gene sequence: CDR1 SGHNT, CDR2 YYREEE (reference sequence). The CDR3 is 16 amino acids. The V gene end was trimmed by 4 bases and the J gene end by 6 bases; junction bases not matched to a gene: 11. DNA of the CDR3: TGTGCCAGCAGCCGGGGAGGCGGGGGGGCCTCCAATGAGCAGTTCTTC. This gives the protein CASSRGGGGASNEQFF.

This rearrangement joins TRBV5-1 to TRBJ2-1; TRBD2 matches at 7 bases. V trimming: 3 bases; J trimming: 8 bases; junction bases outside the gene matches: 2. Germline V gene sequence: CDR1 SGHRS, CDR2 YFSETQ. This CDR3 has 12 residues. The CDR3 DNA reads TGCGCCAGCAGCTGGGGGGGGTATGAGCAGTTCTTC. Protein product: CASSWGGYEQFF.

The DNA for the CDR3 is TGTGCCAGCAGTGAAGCGCTTGGCACAAACTATGGCTACACCTTC. Translating gives CASSEALGTNYGYTF. V and J are TRBV2 and TRBJ1-2, with D unresolved. The CDR3 consists of 15 residues. V dropped 0 bases and J dropped 2 bases, with 10 bases sitting between them. The germline CDR1 and CDR2 sequences are SNHLY and FYNNEI.

CDR3 residues: CASTAQGVAYEQYF. CDR3 in DNA: TGTGCCAGCACCGCACAAGGGGTGGCCTACGAGCAGTACTTC. The chain carries TRBV28 and TRBJ2-7, with a weak D call TRBD1 (5 bases). Trimming stripped 7 bases from V and 2 bases from J, with 15 bases between. The CDR3 consists of 14 residues. Germline values: CDR1 MDHEN, CDR2 SYDVKM.

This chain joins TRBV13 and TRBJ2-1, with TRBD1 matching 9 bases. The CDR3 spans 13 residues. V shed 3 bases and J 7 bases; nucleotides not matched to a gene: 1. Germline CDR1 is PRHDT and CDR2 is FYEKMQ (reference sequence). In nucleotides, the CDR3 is TGTGCCAGCAGCTTGGGACAGGGAAATGAGCAGTTCTTC. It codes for CASSLGQGNEQFF.

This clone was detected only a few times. Here the CDR3 reads CASSSGTGGTDTQYF. As DNA, the CDR3 is TGCGCCAGCAGCTCCGGGACAGGGGGCACAGATACGCAGTATTTT. The chain joins TRBV5-1 to TRBJ2-3, with 10 bases aligning to TRBD1. Trimming took 3 bases from V and 1 from J; bases not matched to a gene: 2. Germline loops: CDR1 SGHRS, CDR2 YFSETQ. This CDR3 is 15 amino acids long.

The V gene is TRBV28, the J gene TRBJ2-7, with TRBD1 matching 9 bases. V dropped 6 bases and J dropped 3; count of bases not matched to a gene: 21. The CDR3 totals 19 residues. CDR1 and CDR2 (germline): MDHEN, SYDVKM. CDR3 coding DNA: TGTGCCAGCAGCCCATTACCGGGACAGGGATACCCCAGGAGCTACGAGCAGTACTTC. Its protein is CASSPLPGQGYPRSYEQYF.

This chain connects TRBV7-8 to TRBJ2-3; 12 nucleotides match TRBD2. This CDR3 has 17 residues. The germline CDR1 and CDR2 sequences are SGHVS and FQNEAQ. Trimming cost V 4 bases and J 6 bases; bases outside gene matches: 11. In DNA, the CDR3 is TGTGCCAGCAGCTCAACCTCTAGCGGGGGGGCATTTGATACGCAGTATTTT. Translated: CASSSTSSGGAFDTQYF.

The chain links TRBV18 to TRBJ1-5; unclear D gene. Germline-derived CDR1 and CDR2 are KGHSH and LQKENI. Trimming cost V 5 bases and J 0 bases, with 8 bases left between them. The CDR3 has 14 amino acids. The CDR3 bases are TGTGCCAGCTCAGCAGACTATAGCAATCAGCCCCAGCATTTT. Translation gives CASSADYSNQPQHF.

The CDR3 region has the DNA TGTGCCAGCACCCCTCCACAGGGAGAGAATCAGCCCCAGCATTTT. This encodes CASTPPQGENQPQHF. This chain uses TRBV28 with TRBJ1-5; perhaps TRBD1 as D (6 bases). Germline lookup yields CDR1 MDHEN and CDR2 SYDVKM. Trimming cost V 7 bases and J 4 bases, with 17 bases left between them. There are 15 residues in the CDR3.

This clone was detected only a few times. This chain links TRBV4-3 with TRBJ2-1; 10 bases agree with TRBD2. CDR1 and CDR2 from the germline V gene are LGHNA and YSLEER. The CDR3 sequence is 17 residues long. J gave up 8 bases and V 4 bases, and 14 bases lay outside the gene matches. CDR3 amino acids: CASSLQGASGRIDEQFF. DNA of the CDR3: TGCGCCAGCAGCCTTCAGGGGGCTAGCGGGAGAATCGATGAGCAGTTCTTC.

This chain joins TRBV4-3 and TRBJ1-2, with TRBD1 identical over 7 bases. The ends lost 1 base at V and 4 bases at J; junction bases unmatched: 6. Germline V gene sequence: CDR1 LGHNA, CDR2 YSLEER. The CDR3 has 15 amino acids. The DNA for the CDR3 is TGCGCCAGCAGCCAAGCGACAGGGTCCCGCTATGGCTACACCTTC. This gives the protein CASSQATGSRYGYTF.

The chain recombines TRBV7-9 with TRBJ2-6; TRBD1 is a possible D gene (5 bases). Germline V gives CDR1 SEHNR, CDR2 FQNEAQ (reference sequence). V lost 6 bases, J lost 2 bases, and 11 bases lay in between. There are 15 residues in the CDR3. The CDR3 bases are TGTGCCAGCAGTTCCCAGGGCACTGGGGCCAACGTCCTGACTTTC. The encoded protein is CASSSQGTGANVLTF.

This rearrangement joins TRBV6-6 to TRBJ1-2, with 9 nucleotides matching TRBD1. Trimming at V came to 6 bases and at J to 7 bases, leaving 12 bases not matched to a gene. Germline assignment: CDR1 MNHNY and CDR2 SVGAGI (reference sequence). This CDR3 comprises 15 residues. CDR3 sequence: CASRPPRDREGGYTF. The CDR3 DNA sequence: TGTGCCAGCAGACCCCCGAGGGACAGGGAGGGTGGCTACACCTTC.

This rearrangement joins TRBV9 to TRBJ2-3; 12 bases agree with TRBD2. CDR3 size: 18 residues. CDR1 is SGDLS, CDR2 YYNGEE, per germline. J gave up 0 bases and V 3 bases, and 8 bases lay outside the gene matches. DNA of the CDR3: TGTGCCAGCAGCGCACTAGCGGGGGGCACCCCCAGCACAGATACGCAGTATTTT. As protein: CASSALAGGTPSTDTQYF.

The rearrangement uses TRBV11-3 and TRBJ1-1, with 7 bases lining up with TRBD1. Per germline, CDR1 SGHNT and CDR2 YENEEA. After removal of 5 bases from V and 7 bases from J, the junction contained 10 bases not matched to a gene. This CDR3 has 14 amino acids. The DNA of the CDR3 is TGTGCCAGCAGCCCCGGGGGGGACAGAAATGAAGCTTTCTTT. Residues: CASSPGGDRNEAFF.

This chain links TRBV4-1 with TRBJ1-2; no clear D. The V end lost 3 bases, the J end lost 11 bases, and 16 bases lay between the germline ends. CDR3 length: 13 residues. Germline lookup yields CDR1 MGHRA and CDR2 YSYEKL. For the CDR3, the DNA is TGCGCCAGCAGCCAGGAGGGTGGGAACCAATACACCTTC. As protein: CASSQEGGNQYTF.

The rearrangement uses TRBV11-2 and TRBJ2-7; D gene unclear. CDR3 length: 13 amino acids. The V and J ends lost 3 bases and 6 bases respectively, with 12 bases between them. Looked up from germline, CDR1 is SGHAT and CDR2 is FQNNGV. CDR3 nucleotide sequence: TGTGCCAGCAGCTTGGGTATTACGGGCGAGCAGTACTTC. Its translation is CASSLGITGEQYF. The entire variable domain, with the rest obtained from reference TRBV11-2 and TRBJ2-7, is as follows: EAGVAQSPRYKIIEKRQSVAFWCNPISGHATLYWYQQILGQGPKLLIQFQNNGVVDDSQLPKDRFSAERLKGVDSTLKIQPAKLEDSAVYLCASSLGITGEQYFGPGTRLTVT.

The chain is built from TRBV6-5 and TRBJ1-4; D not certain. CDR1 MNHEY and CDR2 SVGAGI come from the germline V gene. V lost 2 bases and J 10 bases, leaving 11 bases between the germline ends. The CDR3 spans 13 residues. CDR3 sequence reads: CASSYEERRKLFF. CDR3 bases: TGTGCCAGCAGTTACGAGGAGCGACGAAAACTGTTTTTT.

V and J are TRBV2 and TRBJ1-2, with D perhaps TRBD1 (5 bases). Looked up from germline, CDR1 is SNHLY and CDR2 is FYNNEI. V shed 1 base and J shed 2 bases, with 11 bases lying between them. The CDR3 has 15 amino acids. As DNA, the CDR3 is TGTGCCAGCAGTGAAGGGGGCAGTCCCAACTATGGCTACACCTTC. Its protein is CASSEGGSPNYGYTF. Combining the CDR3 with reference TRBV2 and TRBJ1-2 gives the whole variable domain EPEVTQTPSHQVTQMGQEVILRCVPISNHLYFYWYRQILGQKVEFLVSFYNNEISEKSEIFDDQFSVERPDGSNFTLKIRSTKLEDSAMYFCASSEGGSPNYGYTFGSGTRLTVV.

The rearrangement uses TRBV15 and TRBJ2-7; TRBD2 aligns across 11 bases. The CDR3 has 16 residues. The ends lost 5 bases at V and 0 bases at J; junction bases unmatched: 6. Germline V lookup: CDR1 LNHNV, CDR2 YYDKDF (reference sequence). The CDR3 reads CATSGSSGRSSYEQYF. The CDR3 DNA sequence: TGTGCCACCAGCGGTTCTAGCGGGAGGAGCTCCTACGAGCAGTACTTC. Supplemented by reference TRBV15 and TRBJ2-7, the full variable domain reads DAMVIQNPRYQVTQFGKPVTLSCSQTLNHNVMYWYQQKSSQAPKLLFHYYDKDFNNEADTPDNFQSRRPNTSFCFLDIRSPGLGDTAMYLCATSGSSGRSSYEQYFGPGTRLTVT.